The source of this T cell receptor (beta chain) is a study of T cells in Graves' hyperthyroidism and ophthalmopathy. The TCR beta CDR3 regions underwent amplification using RNA transcripts as the source. The study used the HTBI primer set for a first-round RT-PCR of the TCR CDR3. One entry per CDR3 protein, called by TCRdb with MiXCR from the multiplex PCR reads. Here the sample spans more than 450,000 distinct CDR3 sequences, roughly 15% being singletons. Germline assignment: CDR1 SGHRS and CDR2 YFSETQ. There are 15 residues in the CDR3. V lost 5 bases, J lost 5 bases, and 7 bases stayed unmatched. Clinicians diagnosed patients from clinical symptoms, serum thyroxine and TRAb, thyroid ultrasound and orbital computed tomography. Ten or more counts support this clonotype.

The clonotype originates from a woman between 40 and 50 years old with Graves' hyperthyroidism. Sequencing used blood. The gene calls are TRBV5-1 and TRBJ2-7; 13 bases are a match to TRBD2. The CDR3 loop reads CASSSGLAGVNEQYF. The CDR3, as DNA: TGCGCCAGCAGTTCCGGACTAGCGGGAGTAAACGAGCAGTACTTC. Together with reference TRBV5-1 and TRBJ2-7, the CDR3 gives the full variable domain: KAGVTQTPRYLIKTRGQQVTLSCSPISGHRSVSWYQQTPGQGLQFLFEYFSETQRNKGNFPGRFSGRQFSNSRSEMNVSTLELGDSALYLCASSSGLAGVNEQYFGPGTRLTVT.